A selection of T cell receptor beta chains follows, all from one sample in a study of T-cell reconstitution after alpha-beta-depleted transplantation in children. Each CDR3 protein is one row after TCRdb ran MiXCR on the PCR reads. The sample lists 350,000 to 500,000 distinct CDR3 sequences, roughly two fifths seen once, with approximately 30% in the top ten. The material was PBMCs, obtained before TCRalphabeta/CD19-depleted stem cell transplant. The origin of the receptors is a girl aged 2 to 10 with aplastic anemia, due to receive a stem cell transplant. The CDR3 runs from the conserved cysteine through the conserved F or W. D genes are given only for firm matches. The size field is filled for only some rows; it gives once, few, many or a size class.

D gene,V gene,J gene,clone size,CDR3 protein,CDR3 DNA
.,TRBV28,TRBJ2-4,.,CASSYGPFGGLAKNIQYF,TGTGCCAGCAGTTATGGCCCCTTCGGGGGACTAGCCAAAAACATTCAGTACTTC
TRBD1,TRBV20-1,TRBJ2-7,once,CSAPGTGHSYEQYF,TGCAGTGCCCCCGGGACAGGGCACTCCTACGAGCAGTACTTC
.,TRBV20-1,TRBJ2-7,.,CSARRAGPTYEQYF,TGCAGTGCTAGAAGGGCGGGACCAACCTACGAGCAGTACTTC
.,TRBV6-6,TRBJ1-2,few,CASSYGGGYTF,TGTGCCAGCAGTTACGGGGGGGGCTACACCTTC
.,TRBV7-8,TRBJ2-2,.,CASSLDTASSGELFF,TGTGCCAGCAGCTTAGATACGGCCTCGAGTGGGGAGCTGTTTTTT
.,TRBV5-1,TRBJ1-2,many,CASSLVGSGYTF,TGCGCCAGCAGCTTGGTGGGCAGTGGCTACACCTTC
.,TRBV20-1,TRBJ2-2,.,CSALQIYNTGELFF,TGCAGTGCCCTGCAAATCTACAACACCGGGGAGCTGTTTTTT
.,TRBV12-3/TRBV12-4,TRBJ2-1,.,CASSTSVPNEQFF,.
TRBD1,TRBV20-1,TRBJ2-5,.,CSEGQQETQYF,TGCAGTGAGGGACAGCAAGAGACCCAGTACTTC
TRBD2,TRBV6-2/TRBV6-3,TRBJ2-7,once,CASHQTSGYSYEQYF,TGTGCCAGCCACCAAACTAGCGGTTACTCCTACGAGCAGTACTTC
.,TRBV20-1,TRBJ2-2,few,CSAATRGNTGELFF,TGCAGTGCCGCGACTAGGGGGAACACCGGGGAGCTGTTTTTT
TRBD1,TRBV20-1,TRBJ1-2,many,CSAPTGTGDGGYTF,TGCAGTGCCCCCACCGGGACAGGTGATGGAGGCTACACCTTC
TRBD1,TRBV11-3,TRBJ2-3,many,CASSWTGIDTQYF,TGTGCCAGCAGCTGGACAGGGATAGATACGCAGTATTTT
TRBD1,TRBV18,TRBJ1-1,.,CASSPETGENTEAFF,TGTGCCAGCTCACCAGAGACAGGGGAGAACACTGAAGCTTTCTTT
TRBD2,TRBV15,TRBJ2-7,once,CATSRSRTYPTSGGSEQYF,TGTGCCACCAGCAGATCACGGACCTATCCCACTAGCGGGGGGAGCGAGCAGTACTTC
.,TRBV7-9,TRBJ2-5,.,CASSLVGWIETQYF,TGTGCCAGCAGCTTAGTTGGTTGGATAGAGACCCAGTACTTC
.,TRBV10-1,TRBJ2-3,few,CASSDLRTGTDTQYF,TGCGCCAGCAGTGACCTCAGAACTGGCACAGATACGCAGTATTTT
.,TRBV6-5,TRBJ2-5,.,CASSSRGAVGETQYF,TGTGCCAGCAGTTCACGGGGGGCCGTGGGGGAGACCCAGTACTTC
.,TRBV4-1,TRBJ1-4,.,CASSQQNRDEKLFF,TGCGCCAGCAGCCAACAAAACAGGGACGAAAAACTGTTTTTT
.,TRBV27,TRBJ2-7,.,CASSLAGTNTYEQYF,TGTGCCAGCAGTTTAGCCGGGACAAACACCTACGAGCAGTACTTC
.,TRBV12-3/TRBV12-4,TRBJ2-1,.,CASSLPSGTGSYNEQFF,TGTGCCAGCAGTTTGCCATCCGGGACTGGCTCCTACAATGAGCAGTTCTTC
TRBD1,TRBV15,TRBJ2-1,.,CATRSTGADEQFF,TGTGCCACCAGGTCGACAGGGGCGGATGAGCAGTTCTTC
.,TRBV12-3/TRBV12-4,TRBJ1-2,many,CASTTAGGGYTF,TGTGCCAGCACCACCGCCGGGGGTGGCTACACCTTC
TRBD2,TRBV18,TRBJ2-1,.,CASSGISGGSYNEQFF,TGTGCCAGCTCAGGGATTAGCGGGGGCTCCTACAATGAGCAGTTCTTC
.,TRBV4-1,TRBJ2-5,.,CASSQGVADQETQYF,TGCGCCAGCAGCCAAGGTGTAGCGGACCAAGAGACCCAGTACTTC
.,TRBV12-3/TRBV12-4,TRBJ2-5,.,CASSLAHRQETQYF,TGTGCCAGCAGTTTAGCCCACAGGCAAGAGACCCAGTACTTC
TRBD1,TRBV29-1,TRBJ1-1,.,CSVGTLVTGRGAFF,TGCAGCGTTGGTACTCTGGTGACAGGGCGCGGGGCTTTCTTT
.,TRBV20-1,TRBJ2-3,.,CSATADLTDTQYF,TGCAGTGCTACAGCGGACCTCACAGATACGCAGTATTTT
.,TRBV27,TRBJ2-1,many,CASSLGGLDNEQFF,TGTGCCAGCAGTTTAGGGGGGCTTGACAATGAGCAGTTCTTC
TRBD2,TRBV10-3,TRBJ2-3,many,CAISEPLRSELGLAGGSTDTQYF,TGTGCCATCAGTGAGCCCCTCCGATCGGAGCTGGGACTAGCGGGAGGAAGCACAGATACGCAGTATTTT
.,TRBV4-2,TRBJ2-3,few,CASSQDRLTGVLTDTQYF,TGTGCCAGCAGCCAAGATCGTTTGACGGGAGTACTGACAGATACGCAGTATTTT
.,TRBV20-1,TRBJ1-6,.,CSARVPDGGYNSPLHF,TGCAGTGCTAGAGTCCCGGACGGGGGCTATAATTCACCCCTCCACTTT
TRBD1,TRBV5-5,TRBJ1-1,.,CASTRGTATEAFF,TGTGCCAGCACCCGGGGGACAGCCACTGAAGCTTTCTTT
TRBD1,TRBV18,TRBJ2-7,many,CASSPAPGGQGAYEQYF,TGTGCCAGCTCACCAGCCCCGGGGGGACAGGGGGCCTACGAGCAGTACTTC
TRBD1,TRBV5-1,TRBJ2-4,few,CASSLGQGARYSIQYF,TGCGCCAGCAGCTTGGGACAGGGGGCGCGATATAGCATTCAGTACTTC
TRBD1,TRBV19,TRBJ1-5,few,CASSPLDREHQPQHF,TGTGCCAGTAGTCCCCTGGACAGGGAACATCAGCCCCAGCATTTT
.,TRBV7-3,TRBJ2-5,.,CASSLMGSGTQYF,TGTGCCAGCAGCTTAATGGGTTCGGGGACCCAGTACTTC
.,TRBV20-1,TRBJ2-7,once,CSVWGQSPDYEQYF,TGCAGCGTCTGGGGCCAGTCTCCGGACTACGAGCAGTACTTC
.,TRBV20-1,TRBJ2-5,.,CSARDRRFQETQYF,TGCAGTGCTAGAGATCGTCGCTTTCAAGAGACCCAGTACTTC
TRBD1,TRBV18,TRBJ2-5,.,CASSRNSGQGLQETQYF,TGTGCCAGCTCACGAAATTCGGGACAGGGGCTACAAGAGACCCAGTACTTC
.,TRBV15,TRBJ1-5,few,CATSSRTRGVGQPQHF,TGTGCCACCAGCAGCCGGACGCGGGGGGTTGGTCAGCCCCAGCATTTT